What follows are 5 T cell receptor beta chains derived from one specimen sequenced in a study of shared clonotypes between healthy human individuals. The repertoire was sequenced with immunoSEQ multiplex PCR; TCRdb's copy has only in-frame clones and lacks some. The table lists 1,500,000 or so clones, approximately 98.5% of them singletons, with 0.36% in the top ten. The sequencing input was naive CD4+ T cells sorted from blood. Subset meaning: CD45RA+ positively selected. The receptors originated from a man aged 25 to 45 in good health.

The gene calls are TRBV28 and TRBJ2-7; D not certain. V was shortened by 8 bases and J by 4 bases, with 12 bases between the two germline ends. The CDR3 runs 12 residues. Germline CDR1 MDHEN, CDR2 SYDVKM. DNA for the CDR3: TGTGCCAGCGGATGGCAGGCGTACGAGCAGTACTTC. This translates into CASGWQAYEQYF.

V and J are TRBV20-1 and TRBJ1-4; D gene uncertain. In germline, CDR1 is DFQATT, CDR2 SNEGSKA (reference sequence). The CDR3 consists of 11 residues. Trimming removed 7 bases from V and 4 bases from J, with 7 bases in between. In DNA, the CDR3 is TGCAGTGGTGGGGATAATGAAAAACTGTTTTTT. It yields the protein CSGGDNEKLFF.

The chain is built from TRBV19 and TRBJ2-7; D might be TRBD1 (6 bases). The CDR3 has 13 residues. V lost 6 bases and J 4 bases, leaving 13 bases between the germline ends. Germline CDR1 reads LNHDA; CDR2 reads SQIVND (reference sequence). The CDR3 spells CASSHRARYEQYF. Here the CDR3 DNA reads TGTGCCAGTAGCCACAGGGCTCGATACGAGCAGTACTTC.

The chain carries TRBV10-3 and TRBJ2-1, with 7 bases fitting TRBD2. The CDR3 length is 15 residues. Germline CDR1 reads ENHRY; CDR2 reads SYGVKD. Unmatched junction bases numbered 7, after V lost 4 bases and J lost 4 bases. CDR3 loop: CAISGEGGPYNEQFF. The CDR3 coding sequence is TGTGCCATCAGTGGGGAGGGAGGGCCATACAATGAGCAGTTCTTC.

This chain joins TRBV28 and TRBJ1-3; tentative D call: TRBD1 (5 bases). The CDR3 has 16 amino acids. Trimming took 4 bases from V and 4 from J, leaving 17 bases between them. Germline loops: CDR1 MDHEN, CDR2 SYDVKM. CDR3 protein: CASSSSSRVNGNTIYF. For the CDR3, the DNA is TGTGCCAGCAGTTCGTCGAGCAGGGTCAACGGAAACACCATATATTTT.